The source of this TCR beta chain is a study of T cell responses to AZD1222 COVID-19 vaccine. Using immunoSEQ multiplex PCR, the repertoire was profiled, and TCRdb retains in-frame clones only, with some absent. The sample carries 80,000 or so clones, nearly 90% recorded once. The CDR3 consists of 14 residues. The germline gives CDR1 KGHSH, CDR2 LQKENI. V lost 4 bases and J lost 2, with 9 bases in between. The sequence derives from an adult in good health. The sample consisted of peripheral blood, taken on day 0 of AZD1222 vaccination. This chain connects TRBV18 to TRBJ1-3, with D perhaps matching TRBD1 (6 bases). Written as DNA, the CDR3 is TGTGCCAGCTCACGAGGGGGAACTGGAAACACCATATATTTT. This sequence encodes CASSRGGTGNTIYF. The full variable domain, in which reference TRBV18 and TRBJ1-3 provide the parts outside the CDR3, is NAGVMQNPRHLVRRRGQEARLRCSPMKGHSHVYWYRQLPEEGLKFMVYLQKENIIDESGMPKERFSAEFPKEGPSILRIQQVVRGDSAAYFCASSRGGTGNTIYFGEGSWLTVV.